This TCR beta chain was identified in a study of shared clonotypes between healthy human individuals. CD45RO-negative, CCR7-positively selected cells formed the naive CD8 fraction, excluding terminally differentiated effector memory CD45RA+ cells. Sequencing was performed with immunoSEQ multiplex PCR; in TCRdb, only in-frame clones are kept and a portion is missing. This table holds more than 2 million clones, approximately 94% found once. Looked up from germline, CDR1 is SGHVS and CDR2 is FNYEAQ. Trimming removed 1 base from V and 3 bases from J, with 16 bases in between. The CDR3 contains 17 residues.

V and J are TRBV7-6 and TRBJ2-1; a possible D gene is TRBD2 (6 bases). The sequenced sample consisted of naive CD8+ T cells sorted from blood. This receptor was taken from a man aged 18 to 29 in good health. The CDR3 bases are TGTGCCAGCAGCTTAGGGTGGGGGGAGGATGTCTACAATGAGCAGTTCTTC. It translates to CASSLGWGEDVYNEQFF. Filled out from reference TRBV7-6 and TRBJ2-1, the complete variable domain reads GAGVSQSPRYKVTKRGQDVALRCDPISGHVSLYWYRQALGQGPEFLTYFNYEAQQDKSGLPNDRFSAERPEGSISTLTIQRTEQRDSAMYRCASSLGWGEDVYNEQFFGPGTRLTVL.